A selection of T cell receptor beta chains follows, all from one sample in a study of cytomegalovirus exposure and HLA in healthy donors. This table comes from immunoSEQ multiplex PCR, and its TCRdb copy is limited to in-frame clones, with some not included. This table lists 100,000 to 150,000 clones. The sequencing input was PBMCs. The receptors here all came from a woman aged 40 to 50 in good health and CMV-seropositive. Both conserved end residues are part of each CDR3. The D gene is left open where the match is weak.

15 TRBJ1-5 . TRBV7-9 CASSEGGGVNQPQHF TGTGCCAGCAGCGAAGGAGGGGGGGTTAATCAGCCCCAGCATTTT
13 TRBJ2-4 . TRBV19 CASSALAKNIQYF TGTGCCAGTAGCGCACTAGCCAAAAACATTCAGTACTTC
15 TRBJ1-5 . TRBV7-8 CASSLTGRGIQPQHF TGTGCCAGCAGCTTAACAGGGCGGGGGATTCAGCCCCAGCATTTT
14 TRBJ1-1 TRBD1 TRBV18 CASSRTGSNTEAFF TGTGCCAGCTCACGGACAGGGTCGAACACTGAAGCTTTCTTT
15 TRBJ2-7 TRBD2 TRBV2 CASGKMSGRAGEQYF TGTGCCAGCGGTAAGATGAGCGGGAGGGCCGGAGAGCAGTACTTC
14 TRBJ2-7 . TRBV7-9 CASSPMGASYEQYF TGTGCCAGCAGCCCGATGGGGGCTAGCTACGAGCAGTACTTC
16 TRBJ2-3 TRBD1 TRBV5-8 CASSLDGTEIRDTQYF TGTGCCAGCAGCTTGGACGGGACAGAGATAAGAGATACGCAGTATTTT
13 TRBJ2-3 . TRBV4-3 CASSRDWGDTQYF TGCGCCAGCAGCCGGGACTGGGGGGATACGCAGTATTTT
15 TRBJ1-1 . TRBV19 CATTGREGQNTEAFF TGTGCCACCACCGGGAGGGAGGGGCAGAACACTGAAGCTTTCTTT
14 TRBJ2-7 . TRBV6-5 CASSRSARVHEQYF TGTGCCAGCAGCCGTTCTGCCAGGGTCCACGAGCAGTACTTC
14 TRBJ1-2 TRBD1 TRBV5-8 CASSLVLQGGGYTF TGTGCCAGCAGCTTGGTTCTTCAGGGGGGTGGCTACACCTTC
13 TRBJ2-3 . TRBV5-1 CASSGPTSFGKYF TGCGCCAGCAGCGGGCCAACTAGTTTTGGCAAGTATTTT
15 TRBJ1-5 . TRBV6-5 CASKRGGVGDQPQHF TGTGCCAGCAAGAGGGGGGGAGTTGGTGATCAGCCCCAGCATTTT
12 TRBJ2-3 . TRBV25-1 CASSGRVDTQYF TGTGCCAGCAGTGGCAGGGTTGATACGCAGTATTTT
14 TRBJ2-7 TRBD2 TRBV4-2 CASSRAGEGNEQYF TGTGCCAGCAGCCGGGCGGGAGAAGGGAACGAGCAGTACTTC
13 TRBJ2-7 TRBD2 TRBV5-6 CASSLRTSREQYF TGTGCCAGCAGCTTAAGGACTAGTCGCGAGCAGTACTTC
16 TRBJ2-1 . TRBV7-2 CASSLDQIGRYNEQFF TGTGCCAGCAGCTTAGATCAGATAGGGAGGTACAATGAGCAGTTCTTC
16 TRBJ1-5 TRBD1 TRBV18 CASSPRGQESNQPQHF TGTGCCAGCTCACCACGGGGACAGGAGAGCAATCAGCCCCAGCATTTT
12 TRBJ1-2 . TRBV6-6 CATSMTDYGYTF TGTGCCACCTCTATGACAGATTATGGCTACACCTTC
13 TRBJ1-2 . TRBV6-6 CASRESSNYGYTF TGTGCCAGCAGGGAGTCCTCTAACTATGGCTACACCTTC
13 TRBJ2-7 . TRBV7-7 CASSPRLGYEQYF TGTGCCAGCAGCCCCCGACTTGGCTACGAGCAGTACTTC
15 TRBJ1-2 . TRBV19 CASSIGRGANYGYTF TGTGCCAGTAGTATCGGGCGGGGGGCTAACTATGGCTACACCTTC
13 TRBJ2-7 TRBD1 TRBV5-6 CASSRTGAYEQYF TGTGCCAGCAGCCGGACAGGAGCCTACGAGCAGTACTTC
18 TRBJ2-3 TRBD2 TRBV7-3 CASSKRAPGAGGTDTQYF TGTGCCAGCAGCAAGAGAGCCCCGGGGGCGGGAGGGACAGATACGCAGTATTTT
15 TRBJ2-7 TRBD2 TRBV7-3 CASSPEGGRSYEQYF TGTGCCAGCAGCCCCGAGGGCGGGAGGTCCTACGAGCAGTACTTC
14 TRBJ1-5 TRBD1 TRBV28 CASSLGQGSQPQHF TGTGCCAGCAGTTTAGGACAGGGGAGCCAGCCCCAGCATTTT
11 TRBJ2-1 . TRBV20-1 CSVGPNDEQFF TGCAGTGTTGGCCCGAACGATGAGCAGTTCTTC
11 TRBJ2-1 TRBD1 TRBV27 CASSFGDREFF TGTGCCAGCAGTTTTGGGGACAGGGAGTTCTTC
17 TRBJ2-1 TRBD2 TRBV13 CASSLGRGLLGHNEQFF TGTGCCAGCAGCTTAGGCCGGGGACTACTAGGGCACAATGAGCAGTTCTTC
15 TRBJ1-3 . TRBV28 CASSPIQGQGNTIYF TGTGCCAGCAGTCCCATCCAGGGCCAAGGAAACACCATATATTTT
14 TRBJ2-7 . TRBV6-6 CASSFLQGTYEQYF TGTGCCAGCAGTTTCCTACAGGGAACTTACGAGCAGTACTTC
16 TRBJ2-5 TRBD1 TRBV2 CASSLTGTGVSETQYF TGTGCCAGCAGTTTGACCGGGACAGGGGTATCGGAGACCCAGTACTTC
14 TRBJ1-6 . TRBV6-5 CASSRDRLNSPLHF TGTGCCAGCAGCCGCGACAGGCTGAATTCACCCCTCCACTTT
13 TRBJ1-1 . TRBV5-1 CASSLQGNTEAFF TGCGCCAGCAGCTTACAGGGGAACACTGAAGCTTTCTTT
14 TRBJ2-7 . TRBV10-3 CAISESRDSQGQYF TGTGCCATCAGTGAGTCGAGGGACTCACAAGGGCAGTACTTC
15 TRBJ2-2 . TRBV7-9 CASSDGQIDTGELFF TGTGCCAGCAGCGACGGACAGATCGACACCGGGGAGCTGTTTTTT
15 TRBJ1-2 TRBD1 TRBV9 CASSRGQGGVYGYTF TGTGCCAGCAGCCGGGGACAGGGGGGGGTTTATGGCTACACCTTC
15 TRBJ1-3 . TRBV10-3 CAIRAGPGSGNTIYF TGTGCCATCAGGGCGGGCCCGGGCTCCGGAAACACCATATATTTT
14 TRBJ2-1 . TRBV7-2 CASSLATVYNEQFF TGTGCCAGCAGCTTAGCGACAGTCTACAATGAGCAGTTCTTC
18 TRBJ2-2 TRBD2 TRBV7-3 CASSLTISGRANTGELFF TGTGCCAGCAGCTTAACGATTAGCGGGAGGGCGAACACCGGGGAGCTGTTTTTT
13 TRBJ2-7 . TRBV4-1 CASSQGGEDEQYF TGCGCCAGCAGCCAGGGAGGAGAAGACGAGCAGTACTTC
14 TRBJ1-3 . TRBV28 CASSRGGSGNTIYF TGTGCCAGCAGTCGAGGGGGCTCTGGAAACACCATATATTTT
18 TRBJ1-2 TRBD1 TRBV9 CASSEGGTGISRHYGYTF TGTGCCAGCAGCGAAGGTGGGACAGGGATCTCGAGGCACTATGGCTACACCTTC
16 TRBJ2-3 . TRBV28 CASSSYLVKFKDTQYF TGTGCCAGCAGTTCGTACTTAGTAAAATTTAAGGATACGCAGTATTTT
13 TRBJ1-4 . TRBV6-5 CASSYSTREKLFF TGTGCCAGCAGTTACTCGACGCGGGAAAAACTGTTTTTT
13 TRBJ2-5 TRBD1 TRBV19 CASSMDREETQYF TGTGCCAGTAGTATGGACAGGGAGGAGACCCAGTACTTC
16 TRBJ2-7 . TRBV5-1 CASSSSVGGPSYEQYF TGCGCCAGCAGCTCATCCGTGGGCGGGCCATCCTACGAGCAGTACTTC
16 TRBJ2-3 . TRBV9 CASRRLRGTSVDTQYF TGTGCCAGCAGACGCCTCCGCGGAACATCGGTGGATACGCAGTATTTT
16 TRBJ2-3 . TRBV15 CATSRDLTGRTDTQYF TGTGCCACCAGCAGAGATCTGACAGGACGCACAGATACGCAGTATTTT
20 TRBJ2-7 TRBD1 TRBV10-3 CAIKRQGRLDWRSFPYEQYF TGTGCCATCAAACGACAGGGGAGGCTAGATTGGCGAAGCTTTCCCTACGAGCAGTACTTC
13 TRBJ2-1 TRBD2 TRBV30 CASWTSGRGEQFF TGTGCCTCCTGGACTAGCGGGAGGGGTGAGCAGTTCTTC
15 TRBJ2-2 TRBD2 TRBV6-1 CASSVSGRDGGELFF TGTGCCAGCAGTGTTAGCGGGAGGGATGGCGGGGAGCTGTTTTTT